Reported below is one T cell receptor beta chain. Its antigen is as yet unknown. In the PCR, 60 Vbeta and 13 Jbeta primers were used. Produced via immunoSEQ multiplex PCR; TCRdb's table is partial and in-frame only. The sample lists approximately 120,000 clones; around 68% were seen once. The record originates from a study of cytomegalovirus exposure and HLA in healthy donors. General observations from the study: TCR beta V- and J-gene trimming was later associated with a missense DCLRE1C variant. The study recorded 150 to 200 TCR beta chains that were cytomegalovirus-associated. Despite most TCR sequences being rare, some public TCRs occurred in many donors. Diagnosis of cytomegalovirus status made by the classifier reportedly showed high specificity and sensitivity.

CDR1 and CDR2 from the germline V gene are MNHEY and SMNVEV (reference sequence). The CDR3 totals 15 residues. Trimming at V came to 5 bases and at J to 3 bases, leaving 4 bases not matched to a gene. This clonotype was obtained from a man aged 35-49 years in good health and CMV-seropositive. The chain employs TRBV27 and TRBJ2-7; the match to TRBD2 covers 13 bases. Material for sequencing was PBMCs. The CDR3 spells CASSPWTSGSYEQYF. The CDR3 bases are TGTGCCAGCAGTCCTTGGACTAGCGGGAGCTACGAGCAGTACTTC.